This T cell receptor (beta chain) is from a study of blood T cell repertoires in COVID-19 (TCRdb year 2020). Context from the whole study: The collaborator samples originated in the United States, Italy and Spain and spanned the acute and convalescent phases of COVID-19. Where available, HLA class I and class II types were obtained from metadata supplied by the sample provider rather than from assay-based typing. The repertoires were made available in a free public database intended to serve as a resource for research on the immune response to SARS-CoV-2. The sample metadata nearly always contained a de-identified subject ID, COVID-19 status, age in years and sex. Samples came from the ongoing ImmuneRACE study (first 160 participants) plus 1,254 subjects from 6 global collaborators. The prospective study material was composed of cDNA or gDNA derived from T cells, B-cell-depleted T cells, or PBMCs. Subjects who had been exposed to COVID-19, were actively infected with it, or had recovered from it provided the deeply sampled blood TCRbeta repertoires that made up the dataset.

TCRbeta CDR3 regions were amplified from genomic DNA using the immunoSEQ Assay, a bias-controlled multiplex PCR. Processing in the source paper ran as follows. Nucleated cell counts per sample were estimated from amplification of reference gene primers within the assay. Sequence reads were collapsed and filtered to measure the absolute abundance of every unique TCRbeta CDR3 rearrangement. Productive Simpson clonality was computed per sample as the square root of Simpson's diversity index over productive rearrangements. Drawn from immuneACCESS, this table holds only the in-frame rearrangements with V and J called that TCRdb kept. Clones are partly lost; checked studies trace under half to an unresolved V gene and leave the rest unexplained. Clone size and V and J calls were adopted from that table, with D and trimming inferred from the DNA. The sample has about 240,000 clones on record, about nine tenths of them singletons. Together, the top ten hold roughly 0.8% of the sample.

One collaborating source in Seattle enrolled patients while the patients were actively infected and followed the patients over time throughout the course of disease. Each collaborating institution followed its own protocols to collect whole blood in K2EDTA tubes. For TCRbeta analysis, collaborators shipped samples in one of three forms: frozen whole blood, isolated PBMCs, or DNA extracted from either of those sample types. Overall results and qualifications from the work: How much clinical and demographic metadata was included differed by source and by participant, and the metadata was provided uncurated.

Concerning this clone itself: Its antigen is currently not known. Per-base qualities were not stored, and no clone one base away is much larger.

CDR1 SGDLS and CDR2 YYNGEE were looked up in the germline V gene. The trim is 0 bases for V and 6 bases for J, with a gap of 15 bases between the germline ends. From its cysteine to its phenylalanine, the CDR3 spans 15 amino acids. CDR3 DNA only is kept here, 45 bases in frame from base 1. Sample: peripheral blood. The chain is encoded by TRBV9 joined to TRBJ1-2, and possibly TRBD1, on 5 matching bases. This TCR came from a man younger than 40 with COVID-19, enrolled during active disease. Here the CDR3 is given as CASSVVAGSINGYTF. The sequenced DNA: TGTGCCAGCAGCGTAGTTGCAGGGTCCATCAATGGCTACACCTTC.